This TCR beta chain is from a study of OX40 agonist ivuxolimab in advanced cancers. Concerning the study at large: Ivuxolimab was a fully human IgG2 agonistic monoclonal antibody targeting the costimulatory receptor OX40 (CD134). Intravenous ivuxolimab was administered to patients every 2 weeks at six dose levels: 0.01, 0.1, 0.3, 1.5, 3 and 10 mg/kg. Of the approximately 54 dose-escalation patients, hepatocellular carcinoma was present in about 20, melanoma in about 15, renal cell carcinoma in 9 and head and neck cancer in 9. In the dose-escalation cohort, roughly 82% of patients were male, and the mean age was roughly 56 years with a range of roughly 20 to 85. Prior anti-PD-1, anti-PD-L1 or anti-CTLA-4 therapy was permitted, and checkpoint inhibitors had been received by about 36% of dose-escalation patients. Partial responses were achieved by three dose-escalation patients, of whom one had hepatocellular carcinoma and two had cutaneous melanoma. The purpose of peripheral TCRbeta sequencing was to test whether ivuxolimab changed TCR sequence diversity and led to clonal T-cell expansion. The paper describes the monotherapy dose-escalation part (N of about 57 patients) of the phase I trial of ivuxolimab. Study-level results and caveats: Antigen specificity was not determined for the clonally expanded peripheral T cells. After ivuxolimab, more expanded clones were found on average in CD8+ T cells than in CD4+ T cells. Low levels of normalized T-cell clonal expansion were also seen in some patients who did not respond. Clonal expansion of both CD4+ and CD8+ blood T cells was observed from baseline to week 6 at doses 0.1 to 3.0 mg/kg. In the 0.1-3.0 mg/kg groups, partial responders were among the patients with the lowest normalized peripheral clonal expansion, particularly in CD8+ T cells.

CDR1 SGHDT and CDR2 YYEEEE were looked up in the germline V gene. Trimming removed 4 bases from V and 7 bases from J, leaving 12 bases between the germline ends. The CDR3 goes from the cysteine to the phenylalanine over 12 residues. Solely the CDR3 DNA is kept, with 36 bases framed from the first base. Patients with autoimmune disease history or receiving systemic immunosuppression were excluded from the trial. Peripheral blood for TCR sequencing was drawn from every dose cohort at baseline, at cycle 4 day 1 and at cycle 7 day 1. Samples were obtained from an open-label, multicenter, first-in-human phase I dose-escalation trial of ivuxolimab. The trial enrolled adults with locally advanced or metastatic head and neck squamous cell, hepatocellular, melanoma or renal cell carcinoma. Before TCR sequencing, CD4+ T cells and CD8+ T cells were sorted from peripheral blood as separate populations. In regard to this clone: No antigen is known for it. Base-call qualities are not available, and no considerably larger clone is one nucleotide away.

Genomic DNA was extracted from sorted cells for sequencing of the TCRbeta CDR3 region. TCRbeta CDR3 regions were sequenced using the immunoSEQ Assay. The immuneACCESS repertoire file appears here via TCRdb, limited to in-frame rearrangements. These files lack a portion of the clones; in checked studies, under half of the deficit traces to unresolved V genes, and the cause of the others is not known. The sample has under 100,000 clones on record, roughly 90% of them singletons. In total, the top ten clones hold 2% to 3% of the sample. The chain was built from TRBV5-6 and TRBJ2-7; the D gene remains uncertain. The source is an adult with an advanced solid tumor such as melanoma, head and neck, liver or kidney cancer. The material was CD4+ or CD8+ T cells sorted from blood, obtained in a trial of the OX40 agonist ivuxolimab. The CDR3 sequence is CASSTPSQEQYF. The sequenced DNA is TGTGCCAGCAGCACCCCCTCTCAGGAGCAGTACTTC.